Below are 31 T cell receptor beta chains sequenced from a single sample in a study of blood T cell repertoires in COVID-19. Only in-frame clones appear in the TCRdb table, and some are missing; sequencing was by immunoSEQ multiplex PCR. The sample carries approximately 140,000 clones, about four fifths recorded once. The sample was peripheral blood. The receptors come from a human donor in a cohort sampled during active COVID-19.

The genes are TRBV7-9 and TRBJ1-5; 11 bases map to TRBD1. The CDR3 totals 15 residues. From germline, CDR1 is SEHNR and CDR2 FQNEAQ (reference sequence). Germline trimming cut 5 bases from V and 6 bases from J; bases unmatched to any gene: 6. CDR3 DNA sequence: TGTGCCAGCAGCGCGGGGACAGGGGGACCTCAGCCCCAGCATTTT. Translating it yields CASSAGTGGPQPQHF.

CDR3 bases: TGTGCCAGCAGCTTAACAGGGCTGGCCACCGGGGAGCTGTTTTTT. It translates to CASSLTGLATGELFF. The V gene is TRBV5-6, the J gene TRBJ2-2, with D tentatively TRBD1 (6 bases). V was cut by 2 bases and J by 4 bases, with 12 bases left in between. This CDR3 comprises 15 residues. Per germline, CDR1 SGHDT and CDR2 YYEEEE.

The CDR3 region is CAWGDSPYLNEQFF. The DNA of the CDR3 is TGTGCCTGGGGGGACTCCCCGTACCTAAATGAGCAGTTCTTC. The chain combines TRBV30 with TRBJ2-1; possible D gene TRBD2, 6 bases. Trimming left V 5 bases short and J 7 bases short, with 18 bases between. The CDR3 spans 14 residues. Germline loops: CDR1 GTSNPN, CDR2 SVGIG (reference sequence).

The chain employs TRBV11-2 and TRBJ2-5, with D tentatively TRBD2 (5 bases). The CDR3 totals 14 residues. The germline V gene has CDR1 SGHAT and CDR2 FQNNGV. V was cut by 4 bases and J by 5 bases, with 14 bases left in between. The CDR3 spells CASSSGINTETQYF. As DNA, the CDR3 is TGTGCCAGCAGCTCCGGGATCAACACGGAGACCCAGTACTTC.

The chain uses TRBV30 and TRBJ1-6, with unresolved D. V was clipped by 2 bases and J by 0 bases, with 8 bases between them. This CDR3 comprises 15 residues. From germline, CDR1 is GTSNPN and CDR2 SVGIG (reference sequence). The CDR3 protein is CAWSTSSSYNSPLHF. The DNA of the CDR3 is TGTGCCTGGAGTACTAGTAGCTCCTATAATTCACCCCTCCACTTT.

The chain joins TRBV6-6 to TRBJ1-2; no reliable D call. The CDR3 consists of 15 residues. The germline gives CDR1 MNHNY, CDR2 SVGAGI (reference sequence). V was trimmed by 4 bases and J by 6 bases, leaving 18 bases between them. The CDR3 loop reads CASSSPGLEEDGYTF. CDR3 sequence (DNA): TGTGCCAGCAGTTCCCCGGGCCTGGAGGAGGATGGCTACACCTTC.

This chain uses TRBV29-1 with TRBJ2-7; a possible D gene is TRBD2 (6 bases). Germline V gene sequence: CDR1 SQVTM, CDR2 ANQGSEA. Between the trimmed V and J ends, which lost 3 bases and 2 bases, there was a span of 17 bases. CDR3 length equals 15 residues. The chain's CDR3 is CSVDGAGRKPYEQYF. In nucleotides, the CDR3 is TGCAGCGTTGACGGGGCGGGGAGGAAACCCTACGAGCAGTACTTC.

V gene TRBV10-2 combines with J gene TRBJ2-3, with 8 bases matching TRBD2. Per germline, CDR1 WSHSY and CDR2 SAAADI. CDR3 length: 16 residues. J lost 3 bases, V lost 7 bases, and 12 bases had no gene match. This CDR3 reads CASKSLAGKWTDTQYF. CDR3 sequence (DNA): TGCGCCAGCAAGAGTTTAGCGGGAAAGTGGACAGATACGCAGTATTTT.

The chain combines TRBV27 with TRBJ1-6; 8 bases are a match to TRBD1. The ends lost 4 bases at V and 1 base at J; junction bases unmatched: 6. This CDR3 has 17 amino acids. Germline V lookup: CDR1 MNHEY, CDR2 SMNVEV (reference sequence). CDR3 amino acids: CASSYTRTGSYNSPLHF. The CDR3, as DNA: TGTGCCAGCAGTTACACCCGGACAGGGTCCTATAATTCACCCCTCCACTTT.

In nucleotides, the CDR3 is TGCGCCAGCAGCCAAGACCCCGGCTTTGGTGGGGCCACAGATACGCAGTATTTT. It codes for CASSQDPGFGGATDTQYF. The chain has TRBV4-3 and TRBJ2-3; D possibly corresponds to TRBD1 (5 bases). The CDR3 consists of 18 residues. V shed 0 bases and J shed 2 bases, with 18 bases lying between them. The germline V gene encodes CDR1 LGHNA and CDR2 YSLEER.

The chain employs TRBV28 and TRBJ2-1; 8 bases line up with TRBD1. The germline gives CDR1 MDHEN, CDR2 SYDVKM. V was pared by 11 bases and J by 2 bases, with 11 bases of the junction left unmatched. The length of the CDR3 is 15 residues. Here the CDR3 reads CARAAEQGAYNEQFF. DNA for the CDR3: TGTGCCCGGGCGGCCGAACAGGGGGCCTACAATGAGCAGTTCTTC.

This chain connects TRBV27 to TRBJ1-6; 9 nucleotides line up with TRBD1. The CDR3 is made up of 15 amino acids. The V gene's germline CDR1 is MNHEY and CDR2 SMNVEV (reference sequence). J lost 7 bases, V lost 3 bases, and 4 bases had no gene match. This CDR3 reads CASSFLGQGNSPLHF. The CDR3 coding sequence is TGTGCCAGCAGTTTTTTAGGACAGGGGAATTCACCCCTCCACTTT.

This chain uses TRBV7-3 with TRBJ2-5; 8 nucleotides agree with TRBD2. J gave up 4 bases and V 0 bases, and 7 bases lay outside the gene matches. The CDR3 consists of 16 residues. Germline CDR1 reads SGHTA; CDR2 reads FQGTGA. This chain's CDR3 is CASSLTPGLAGETQYF. DNA of the CDR3: TGTGCCAGCAGCTTAACCCCCGGACTAGCTGGAGAGACCCAGTACTTC.

V and J are TRBV6-6 and TRBJ2-7; D perhaps matches TRBD1 (5 bases). This CDR3 has 16 amino acids. The germline gives CDR1 MNHNY, CDR2 SVGAGI (reference sequence). V shed 0 bases and J shed 1 base, with 13 bases lying between them. The CDR3 spells CASSYSGVQGSYEQYF. CDR3 coding DNA: TGTGCCAGCAGTTACTCAGGGGTTCAGGGATCCTACGAGCAGTACTTC.

The chain carries TRBV12-3 or TRBV12-4 and TRBJ2-3; D is unresolved. Trimming took off 8 bases at V and 1 base at J, with 4 bases between the two ends. The CDR3 is made up of 11 amino acids. CDR3 region: CASRRTDTQYF. The CDR3 DNA reads as TGTGCCAGCCGTCGCACAGATACGCAGTATTTT.

This chain connects TRBV9 to TRBJ2-1; TRBD2 matches at 13 bases. Germline V gene sequence: CDR1 SGDLS, CDR2 YYNGEE. This CDR3 spans 19 amino acids. The junction had 10 bases not matched to a gene; V was cut back by 1 base and J by 3 bases. The CDR3, as DNA: TGTGCCAGCAGCGTATCGGGACTAGCGGGGCAGCTAATCTACAATGAGCAGTTCTTC. This gives the protein CASSVSGLAGQLIYNEQFF. Combining the CDR3 with reference TRBV9 and TRBJ2-1 gives the whole variable domain DSGVTQTPKHLITATGQRVTLRCSPRSGDLSVYWYQQSLDQGLQFLIQYYNGEERAKGNILERFSAQQFPDLHSELNLSSLELGDSALYFCASSVSGLAGQLIYNEQFFGPGTRLTVL.

This clone was found a few times. V and J are TRBV7-2 and TRBJ2-1; D is perhaps TRBD2 (7 bases). The CDR3 covers 16 residues. The germline V and J ends were trimmed by 5 bases and 7 bases, with 21 bases remaining between them. Germline CDR1 and CDR2: SGHTA and FQGNSA. The CDR3 DNA is TGTGCCAGCAGCCGCGAGGGGGGGTCCGCAGGGAATGAGCAGTTCTTC. Its protein product is CASSREGGSAGNEQFF.

The chain combines TRBV15 with TRBJ1-5; 7 positions agree with TRBD1. This CDR3 spans 15 amino acids. Germline CDR1 is LNHNV and CDR2 is YYDKDF (reference sequence). V was pared by 0 bases and J by 6 bases, with 5 bases of the junction left unmatched. The CDR3 spells CATSRDLTGVQPQHF. CDR3 nucleotides: TGTGCCACCAGCAGAGATCTTACAGGGGTTCAGCCCCAGCATTTT.

The chain employs TRBV28 and TRBJ2-4; TRBD1 is a possible D gene (5 bases). Trimming took 3 bases from V and 0 from J, leaving 21 bases between them. Germline-derived CDR1 and CDR2 are MDHEN and SYDVKM. This CDR3 spans 19 amino acids. This chain's CDR3 is CASSFPMSGATLAKNIQYF. The CDR3 DNA reads TGTGCCAGCAGTTTCCCCATGAGTGGGGCGACACTAGCCAAAAACATTCAGTACTTC.

The rearrangement uses TRBV28 and TRBJ2-7; D perhaps matches TRBD2 (7 bases). The germline V and J ends were trimmed by 2 bases and 1 base, with 18 bases remaining between them. The CDR3 sequence is 17 residues long. CDR1 is MDHEN, CDR2 SYDVKM, per germline. The CDR3, as DNA: TGTGCCAGCAGTTTAGGGGGGGCCCGAGGGATGTCCTACGAGCAGTACTTC. Translation gives CASSLGGARGMSYEQYF. Filled out from reference TRBV28 and TRBJ2-7, the complete variable domain reads DVKVTQSSRYLVKRTGEKVFLECVQDMDHENMFWYRQDPGLGLRLIYFSYDVKMKEKGDIPEGYSVSREKKERFSLILESASTNQTSMYLCASSLGGARGMSYEQYFGPGTRLTVT.

This chain joins TRBV27 and TRBJ1-5, with 7 bases lining up with TRBD1. Germline CDR1 reads MNHEY; CDR2 reads SMNVEV (reference sequence). The CDR3 extends over 15 amino acids. Losses at the gene ends were 2 bases for V and 5 bases for J; bases not matched to a gene: 6. The CDR3 loop is CASSLLGGWDQPQHF. CDR3 sequence (DNA): TGTGCCAGCAGTTTACTAGGGGGCTGGGATCAGCCCCAGCATTTT.

This clone was detected a few times. This chain joins TRBV25-1 and TRBJ2-3, with a possible D match to TRBD1 (5 bases). The CDR3 loop spans 13 amino acids. CDR1 is MGHDK and CDR2 is SYGVNS in the germline V gene. V was clipped by 5 bases and J by 7 bases, with 13 bases between them. The CDR3: CASSLQGGYTQYF. In DNA form, the CDR3 reads TGTGCCAGCAGTCTCCAGGGTGGATATACGCAGTATTTT.

CDR3 loop: CASGLDTNEQFF. DNA for the CDR3: TGTGCCAGCGGCCTAGATACCAATGAGCAGTTCTTC. The chain links TRBV5-6 to TRBJ2-1; unclear D gene. Trimming pared 7 bases from V and 6 bases from J, leaving 11 bases between. The CDR3 is 12 amino acids. The germline CDR1 and CDR2 sequences are SGHDT and YYEEEE.

In DNA form, the CDR3 reads TGTGCCAGCAGCACTAGCGGGGGCACAGATACGCAGTATTTT. The encoded protein is CASSTSGGTDTQYF. The chain is built from TRBV9 and TRBJ2-3, with 10 positions matching TRBD2. The CDR3 loop spans 14 amino acids. Germline assignment: CDR1 SGDLS and CDR2 YYNGEE. V lost 4 bases to trimming and J lost 1 base; unmatched junction nucleotides: 0.

Here the CDR3 reads CASRGLETQYF. The CDR3 DNA reads as TGTGCCAGCAGGGGGCTTGAGACCCAGTACTTC. The V gene is TRBV3-1 (or the pseudogene TRBV3-2), the J gene TRBJ2-5; D possibly corresponds to TRBD1 (5 bases). Germline lookup yields CDR1 LGHDT and CDR2 YNNKEL (reference sequence). The V end lost 6 bases, the J end lost 5 bases, and 7 bases lay between the germline ends. CDR3 length: 11 amino acids.

The V gene is TRBV6-6, the J gene TRBJ2-3; 7 bases line up with TRBD1. The CDR3 is 15 amino acids. V was clipped by 4 bases and J by 7 bases; unmatched bases: 11. The germline CDR1 and CDR2 sequences are MNHNY and SVGAGI (reference sequence). CDR3 region: CASSSTDPQGNTQYF. CDR3 sequence (DNA): TGTGCCAGCAGTTCCACCGATCCACAGGGGAATACGCAGTATTTT.

V usage is TRBV6-2 or TRBV6-3 and J usage is TRBJ2-7; 8 bases are shared with TRBD2. CDR1 and CDR2 (germline): MNHEY, SVGEGT. The junction had 5 bases not matched to a gene; V was cut back by 0 bases and J by 4 bases. The CDR3 sequence is 15 residues long. In nucleotides, the CDR3 is TGTGCCAGCAGTTACTCTGGCGGGAGGAGGTACGAGCAGTACTTC. Translation gives CASSYSGGRRYEQYF.

V and J are TRBV5-1 and TRBJ2-1; 8 bases line up with TRBD2. This CDR3 region has 16 residues. Germline values: CDR1 SGHRS, CDR2 YFSETQ. V lost 0 bases and J lost 3; bases outside the gene matches: 5. Here the CDR3 DNA reads TGCGCCAGCAGCTTGGCCGGGACTAGGGACTACAATGAGCAGTTCTTC. This gives the protein CASSLAGTRDYNEQFF.

This chain links TRBV2 with TRBJ2-7, with 7 bases aligning to TRBD2. Trimming at V came to 6 bases and at J to 6 bases, leaving 8 bases not matched to a gene. The CDR3 runs 13 residues. Germline V gene sequence: CDR1 SNHLY, CDR2 FYNNEI. CDR3 sequence (DNA): TGTGCCAGCAGGGGGGGGTTTGAGCCCGAGCAGTACTTC. This encodes CASRGGFEPEQYF.

This sequence joins TRBV30 and TRBJ2-4, with 13 bases identical to TRBD2. The CDR3 sequence is 13 residues long. V lost 1 base and J lost 10; bases outside the gene matches: 1. The V gene's germline CDR1 is GTSNPN and CDR2 SVGIG (reference sequence). In nucleotides, the CDR3 is TGTGCCTGGAGTGAACTAGCGGGAGGGATTCAGTACTTC. Translated: CAWSELAGGIQYF.

This clone was detected only a few times. The CDR3 here is CASSFSPYSYNEQFF. The CDR3 DNA follows: TGTGCCAGCAGCTTTTCTCCCTATAGCTACAATGAGCAGTTCTTC. This chain uses TRBV7-2 with TRBJ2-1; D is uncertain. This CDR3 has 15 amino acids. With 3 bases removed from V and 3 bases from J, the gap between germline ends came to 12 bases. From germline, CDR1 is SGHTA and CDR2 FQGNSA. Supplemented by reference TRBV7-2 and TRBJ2-1, the full variable domain reads GAGVSQSPSNKVTEKGKDVELRCDPISGHTALYWYRQSLGQGLEFLIYFQGNSAPDKSGLPSDRFSAERTGGSVSTLTIQRTQQEDSAVYLCASSFSPYSYNEQFFGPGTRLTVL.